The 29 T cell receptor beta chains below all came from one sample that was sequenced in a study of blood T cell repertoires in COVID-19. Assay: immunoSEQ multiplex PCR; the TCRdb copy retains only in-frame clones and omits some. The sample has approximately 85,000 clones; 80% to 90% are singletons. Sequenced input: peripheral blood. Receptor source: a middle-aged man with active or convalescent COVID-19.

V gene TRBV11-2 combines with J gene TRBJ2-1, with 7 nucleotides matching TRBD2. V lost 1 base, J lost 10 bases, and 10 bases stayed unmatched. Germline V gives CDR1 SGHAT, CDR2 FQNNGV. This CDR3 comprises 15 residues. CDR3 bases: TGTGCCAGCAGCTTAGTGGTCGGGAGGTCAGGGGAGCAGTTCTTC. Protein product: CASSLVVGRSGEQFF.

The chain joins TRBV19 to TRBJ1-2; tentative D call: TRBD1 (5 bases). This CDR3 has 15 amino acids. Germline V CDR1 and CDR2: LNHDA, SQIVND (reference sequence). V lost 4 bases and J 4 bases, leaving 16 bases between the germline ends. The CDR3: CASSTALGQPYGYTF. The CDR3, as DNA: TGTGCCAGTAGTACCGCGTTGGGGCAACCCTATGGCTACACCTTC.

In regard to this clone: Its ends do not fully match the called genes, so a read error is possible. The chain joins TRBV25-1 to TRBJ2-4; 7 bases fit TRBD1. This CDR3 spans 12 amino acids. Germline V lookup: CDR1 MGHDK, CDR2 SYGVNS. The DNA for the CDR3 is TGTGCCAGCAGTGCCCAGACAGGGCCCTCCTTCTTC. The encoded protein is CASSAQTGPSFF.

V gene TRBV3-1 (or the pseudogene TRBV3-2) combines with J gene TRBJ2-2, with 8 bases aligning to TRBD1. Looked up from germline, CDR1 is LGHDT and CDR2 is YNNKEL (reference sequence). CDR3 length equals 17 residues. With V trimmed by 4 bases and J by 2 bases, 9 bases remained unmatched. CDR3 in DNA: TGTGCCAGCAGCCGTGATTCGACAGGGGTTAACACCGGGGAGCTGTTTTTT. It translates to CASSRDSTGVNTGELFF.

J is TRBJ2-3 and V is TRBV28; D not resolved. CDR1 and CDR2 (germline): MDHEN, SYDVKM. The CDR3 has 12 amino acids. V lost 6 bases and J 3 bases, leaving 7 bases between the germline ends. This CDR3 reads CASRQSTDTQYF. The CDR3 nucleotides are TGTGCCAGCAGACAGTCTACAGATACGCAGTATTTT.

This rearrangement joins TRBV10-1 to TRBJ2-1; the match to TRBD2 covers 10 bases. V gave up 4 bases and J gave up 6 bases; unmatched junction bases: 9. Germline lookup yields CDR1 WNHNN and CDR2 SYGVQD (reference sequence). The CDR3 loop spans 16 amino acids. Written as DNA, the CDR3 is TGCGCCAGCAGTGCGATGACTAGCGGGCGTACCAATGAGCAGTTCTTC. It translates to CASSAMTSGRTNEQFF.

This clone has a single count. The V call is TRBV21-1, the J call TRBJ1-5; TRBD1 is the table's D call, not checked against the DNA. TRBV21-1 is a pseudogene. The CDR3 consists of 14 residues. CDR3: CATLAGGLNQPQHF. As DNA, the CDR3 is TGTGCCACCTTGGCAGGGGGCCTCAATCAGCCCCAGCATTTT.

The rearrangement uses TRBV5-1 and TRBJ2-5; TRBD2 aligns across 12 bases. The germline CDR1 and CDR2 sequences are SGHRS and YFSETQ. V shed 6 bases and J 3 bases; nucleotides not matched to a gene: 6. CDR3 length: 15 amino acids. The CDR3 reads CASNVLAGGEETQYF. In nucleotides, the CDR3 is TGCGCCAGCAACGTACTAGCGGGGGGAGAAGAGACCCAGTACTTC.

The V gene is TRBV19, the J gene TRBJ2-1, with 12 bases aligning to TRBD2. V gave up 5 bases and J gave up 0 bases; unmatched junction bases: 8. CDR3 length equals 18 residues. CDR1 is LNHDA and CDR2 is SQIVND in the germline V gene (reference sequence). The CDR3 nucleotides are TGTGCCAGTAGTCCTTCTTCTAGCGGGGGGGCCTCCTACAATGAGCAGTTCTTC. Protein product: CASSPSSSGGASYNEQFF. The whole variable domain, filled in from reference TRBV19 and TRBJ2-1, reads DGGITQSPKYLFRKEGQNVTLSCEQNLNHDAMYWYRQDPGQGLRLIYYSQIVNDFQKGDIAEGYSVSREKKESFPLTVTSAQKNPTAFYLCASSPSSSGGASYNEQFFGPGTRLTVL.

J is TRBJ2-7 and V is TRBV5-8, with D maybe TRBD2 (5 bases). CDR1 and CDR2 from the germline V gene are SGHTS and YDEGEE. CDR3 length: 12 amino acids. With 5 bases removed from V and 6 bases from J, the gap between germline ends came to 12 bases. The DNA of the CDR3 is TGTGCCAGCAGGCCCGGGGAGACCGAGCAGTACTTC. This translates into CASRPGETEQYF.

CDR3: CASSQLAGGPTDTQYF. In nucleotides, the CDR3 is TGTGCCAGCAGCCAATTAGCGGGGGGACCCACAGATACGCAGTATTTT. The V gene is TRBV3-1 (or the pseudogene TRBV3-2), the J gene TRBJ2-3; 10 bases line up with TRBD2. The CDR3 is 16 residues long. V lost 2 bases to trimming and J lost 2 bases; unmatched junction nucleotides: 4. Germline values: CDR1 LGHDT, CDR2 YNNKEL (reference sequence).

The rearrangement uses TRBV5-1 and TRBJ2-5; no clear D. Trimming removed 4 bases from V and 1 base from J, with 5 bases in between. Looked up from germline, CDR1 is SGHRS and CDR2 is YFSETQ. CDR3 length: 12 residues. This CDR3 is CASSPRQETQYF. The CDR3 coding sequence is TGCGCCAGCAGCCCCCGCCAAGAGACCCAGTACTTC.

The gene calls are TRBV5-4 and TRBJ1-1, with a tentative D call TRBD1 (6 bases). Germline CDR1 reads SGHNT; CDR2 reads YYREEE (reference sequence). The germline V and J ends were trimmed by 0 bases and 5 bases, with 11 bases remaining between them. The CDR3 loop spans 14 amino acids. In DNA, the CDR3 is TGTGCCAGCAGCTTGGGAGGGGGTTTTACTGAAGCTTTCTTT. Translated: CASSLGGGFTEAFF.

Only one count was recorded for this clone. This chain links TRBV5-4 with TRBJ2-3; D ambiguous. Germline CDR1 reads SGHNT; CDR2 reads YYREEE (reference sequence). Deletions cut 5 bases from V and 0 bases from J, with 10 bases between. This CDR3 is built from 14 residues. The CDR3 region is CASRDTPSTDTQYF. Here the CDR3 DNA reads TGTGCCAGCAGAGACACTCCTAGCACAGATACGCAGTATTTT.

The rearrangement uses TRBV6-1 and TRBJ2-5; the D gene is possibly TRBD2 (5 bases). The length of the CDR3 is 16 residues. CDR1 and CDR2 from the germline V gene are MNHNS and SASEGT. V was clipped by 1 base and J by 5 bases, with 17 bases between them. The CDR3 DNA reads TGTGCCAGCAGTGAAGGCCGGGGTCGCCTGGCTGAGACCCAGTACTTC. Residues: CASSEGRGRLAETQYF.

The DNA for the CDR3 is TGCGCCAGCAGCCAAGATTTCGAGGGGGCCATCCTCAATGAGCAGTTCTTC. This sequence encodes CASSQDFEGAILNEQFF. The chain is built from TRBV4-3 and TRBJ2-1; 7 nucleotides line up with TRBD1. Germline V lookup: CDR1 LGHNA, CDR2 YSLEER. The J segment lost 6 bases and the V segment lost 0 bases, leaving 11 bases of the junction unmatched. The CDR3 length is 17 residues.

This clone appeared once. This chain connects TRBV27 to TRBJ1-5, with TRBD1 matching over 7 bases. With 7 bases clipped from V and 6 bases from J, the junction kept 12 bases outside the gene matches. The CDR3 is 15 amino acids. Per the germline V gene, CDR1 is MNHEY and CDR2 is SMNVEV (reference sequence). The CDR3 sequence is CASKAVGRGTQPQHF. The CDR3 DNA reads as TGTGCCAGCAAGGCTGTGGGCAGGGGGACTCAGCCCCAGCATTTT.

V and J are TRBV5-6 and TRBJ1-5; TRBD1 agrees at 8 bases. The trim removed 4 bases at V and 3 bases at J, leaving 3 bases unmatched. The CDR3 has 14 amino acids. Germline CDR1 SGHDT, CDR2 YYEEEE. CDR3 protein: CASSRTGLNQPQHF. In nucleotides, the CDR3 is TGTGCCAGCAGCCGGACAGGGCTCAATCAGCCCCAGCATTTT.

V is TRBV10-3 and J is TRBJ1-4; D is undetermined. CDR3 size: 16 residues. V was trimmed by 0 bases and J by 0 bases, leaving 8 bases between them. Germline-derived CDR1 and CDR2 are ENHRY and SYGVKD. The CDR3 loop reads CAISESAGATNEKLFF. CDR3 DNA: TGTGCCATCAGTGAGTCGGCAGGCGCAACTAATGAAAAACTGTTTTTT.

As concerns this clone: Distinct nucleotide sequences in the sample also encode this CDR3. This chain connects TRBV11-2 to TRBJ2-5; 12 bases are a match to TRBD1. The CDR3 is made up of 16 amino acids. Germline V CDR1 and CDR2: SGHAT, FQNNGV. V lost 4 bases to trimming and J lost 0 bases; unmatched junction nucleotides: 3. CDR3 sequence: CASSSRDRGHQETQYF. The CDR3 coding sequence is TGTGCCAGCAGCTCGCGGGACAGGGGGCACCAAGAGACCCAGTACTTC.

V gene TRBV11-2 combines with J gene TRBJ2-1, with 12 bases that match TRBD2. The V segment lost 5 bases and the J segment 8 bases; nucleotides outside the gene matches: 10. The CDR3 covers 16 residues. The germline gives CDR1 SGHAT, CDR2 FQNNGV. CDR3 nucleotides: TGTGCCAGCAGCGACCTCACTAGCGGGAGGTTGGATGAGCAGTTCTTC. As protein: CASSDLTSGRLDEQFF.

This rearrangement joins TRBV21-1 to TRBJ2-3; TRBD1, the table's D call, was not compared with the DNA. TRBV21-1 is a known pseudogene. The length of the CDR3 is 17 residues. CDR3 DNA: TGTGCCAGCAGCAAAAACCCGACAGGGTCATATTCAGATACGCAGTATTTT. Protein sequence: CASSKNPTGSYSDTQYF.

J is TRBJ2-3 and V is TRBV5-1; 12 bases match TRBD1. Unmatched junction bases numbered 2, after V lost 0 bases and J lost 3 bases. CDR3 length: 16 residues. From germline, CDR1 is SGHRS and CDR2 YFSETQ. The CDR3 region has the DNA TGCGCCAGCAGCTTGGGGGGACAGGGGGCTACAGATACGCAGTATTTT. The encoded protein is CASSLGGQGATDTQYF.

V gene TRBV9 combines with J gene TRBJ2-1; 9 nucleotides agree with TRBD2. The CDR3 contains 15 residues. Germline trimming cut 0 bases from V and 8 bases from J; bases unmatched to any gene: 6. Germline CDR1 reads SGDLS; CDR2 reads YYNGEE. Here the CDR3 reads CASSVAASGTYEQFF. CDR3 sequence (DNA): TGTGCCAGCAGCGTAGCGGCTAGCGGGACGTATGAGCAGTTCTTC. Filled out from reference TRBV9 and TRBJ2-1, the complete variable domain reads DSGVTQTPKHLITATGQRVTLRCSPRSGDLSVYWYQQSLDQGLQFLIQYYNGEERAKGNILERFSAQQFPDLHSELNLSSLELGDSALYFCASSVAASGTYEQFFGPGTRLTVL.

The rearrangement joins TRBV14 to TRBJ1-6, with D perhaps matching TRBD1 (5 bases). V lost 1 base to trimming and J lost 10 bases, with 14 bases between them. Per germline, CDR1 SGHDN and CDR2 FVKESK. This CDR3 spans 15 amino acids. The CDR3 is CASSQGRGGGSPLHF. In DNA, the CDR3 is TGTGCCAGCAGCCAAGGAAGGGGAGGAGGCTCACCCCTCCACTTT.

The chain employs TRBV29-1 and TRBJ2-2, with 7 nucleotides matching TRBD1. The junction had 10 bases not matched to a gene; V was cut back by 7 bases and J by 5 bases. The CDR3 consists of 14 residues. From germline, CDR1 is SQVTM and CDR2 ANQGSEA. The chain's CDR3 is CSAAGGRNTGELFF. For the CDR3, the DNA is TGCAGCGCTGCAGGGGGACGGAATACCGGGGAGCTGTTTTTT.

CDR3 bases: TGTGCCAGCAGCGTAGAGGGACAGGGCCTATACAATGAGCAGTTCTTC. Protein: CASSVEGQGLYNEQFF. The V gene is TRBV9, the J gene TRBJ2-1; 9 nucleotides match TRBD1. Looked up from germline, CDR1 is SGDLS and CDR2 is YYNGEE. Trimming cost V 0 bases and J 4 bases; bases outside gene matches: 5. CDR3 size: 16 residues. Full variable domain (rest looked up from reference TRBV9 and TRBJ2-1): DSGVTQTPKHLITATGQRVTLRCSPRSGDLSVYWYQQSLDQGLQFLIQYYNGEERAKGNILERFSAQQFPDLHSELNLSSLELGDSALYFCASSVEGQGLYNEQFFGPGTRLTVL.

J is TRBJ2-5 and V is TRBV4-1; D uncertain. With 0 bases removed from V and 5 bases from J, the gap between germline ends came to 16 bases. Germline assignment: CDR1 MGHRA and CDR2 YSYEKL. This CDR3 region has 16 residues. DNA of the CDR3: TGCGCCAGCAGCCAAGAGGTTGGGCTGGTCTTCGAGACCCAGTACTTC. Translating gives CASSQEVGLVFETQYF.

V gene TRBV19 combines with J gene TRBJ1-6; D remains ambiguous. The CDR3 covers 19 residues. Germline V lookup: CDR1 LNHDA, CDR2 SQIVND (reference sequence). V shed 2 bases and J shed 0 bases, with 17 bases lying between them. The DNA of the CDR3 is TGTGCCAGTAGTATAACGGTTGGAGTGAGTTCCTCCTATAATTCACCCCTCCACTTT. Encoded protein: CASSITVGVSSSYNSPLHF.